The 3 T cell receptor beta chains in this list originate from one sample, sequenced in a study of beta chain features in type 1 diabetes. The entirety of the isolated RNA underwent reverse transcription, so expressed TCRB transcripts were sequenced. Profiled with immunoSEQ multiplex PCR; TCRdb holds only in-frame clones, not every one. The data contain 130,000 to 150,000 clones, around a tenth of them singletons. The sample was central memory CD4+ T cells from blood. These receptors were obtained from a man between 18 and 35 years old in good health.

The rearrangement joins TRBV19 to TRBJ2-2, with 7 bases that match TRBD2. There are 15 residues in the CDR3. The germline gives CDR1 LNHDA, CDR2 SQIVND (reference sequence). The V gene end was trimmed by 8 bases and the J gene end by 2 bases; junction bases not matched to a gene: 8. CDR3 nucleotides: TGTGCCAGTGCGGTCCAGCGGGGAAACACCGGGGAGCTGTTTTTT. It yields the protein CASAVQRGNTGELFF.

This clone was observed a few times. The chain combines TRBV28 with TRBJ2-1, with D uncertain. Germline loops: CDR1 MDHEN, CDR2 SYDVKM. This CDR3 region has 13 residues. Deletions cut 5 bases from V and 7 bases from J, with 12 bases between. CDR3 DNA sequence: TGTGCCAGCAGTCCCCCCACAGAGAATGAGCAGTTCTTC. Its protein product is CASSPPTENEQFF. Full variable domain (missing parts from reference TRBV28 and TRBJ2-1): DVKVTQSSRYLVKRTGEKVFLECVQDMDHENMFWYRQDPGLGLRLIYFSYDVKMKEKGDIPEGYSVSREKKERFSLILESASTNQTSMYLCASSPPTENEQFFGPGTRLTVL.

The chain links TRBV5-4 to TRBJ1-2, with 9 bases fitting TRBD1. This CDR3 is 13 amino acids long. CDR1 SGHNT and CDR2 YYREEE come from the germline V gene (reference sequence). The J segment lost 12 bases and the V segment lost 4 bases, leaving 10 bases of the junction unmatched. The CDR3 sequence: CASSDRGQGINTF. The CDR3 DNA reads as TGTGCCAGCAGCGATAGGGGACAGGGAATAAACACCTTC.